These 7 T cell receptor beta chains were sequenced from one sample in a study of T cell repertoires in cytomegalovirus infection. TCRdb ran MiXCR on the reads and lists one entry per CDR3 protein. The sample holds hundreds of thousands of distinct CDR3 sequences; around a third are singletons and the top ten take 17%. These receptors' antigens are unknown. The sample in question was cultured PBMCs, obtained from culture after CMV antigen stimulation. The receptors were gathered from a human donor in good health (CMV status not recorded). Some clones in this sample may be carry-over from other donors' samples.

This sequence joins TRBV6-6 and TRBJ1-6; 8 nucleotides line up with TRBD1. The CDR3 spans 15 residues. Germline V gene data show CDR1 as MNHNY and CDR2 as SVGAGI (reference sequence). J gave up 9 bases and V 6 bases, and 10 bases lay outside the gene matches. The CDR3 region is CASSLDRVGSSPLHF. The CDR3 DNA reads TGTGCCAGCAGCTTGGACAGGGTGGGTTCTTCACCCCTCCACTTT.

The chain uses TRBV6-5 and TRBJ2-7; TRBD1 might be the D (6 bases). Trimming took 5 bases from V and 3 from J, leaving 8 bases between them. Germline loops: CDR1 MNHEY, CDR2 SVGAGI. This CDR3 comprises 12 residues. CDR3 bases: TGTGCCAGCAGTACCAGGGGCTACGAGCAGTACTTC. Its protein product is CASSTRGYEQYF.

The chain links TRBV11-2 to TRBJ2-7, with TRBD2 identical over 13 bases. The V and J ends lost 0 bases and 3 bases, in that order; junction bases with no gene match: 5. The germline CDR1 and CDR2 sequences are SGHAT and FQNNGV. The CDR3 is 17 residues long. The CDR3 loop reads CASSLDRWTSGSYEQYV. In nucleotides, the CDR3 is TGTGCCAGCAGCTTAGATCGGTGGACTAGCGGGAGCTACGAGCAGTACGTC.

This CDR3 is CASSSATVSYEQYF. Here the CDR3 DNA reads TGTGCCAGCAGTTCGGCGACAGTATCCTACGAGCAGTACTTC. The chain carries TRBV6-6 and TRBJ2-7; the D gene is possibly TRBD1 (5 bases). CDR3 length equals 14 residues. Per germline, CDR1 MNHNY and CDR2 SVGAGI (reference sequence). V lost 4 bases to trimming and J lost 1 base, with 11 bases between them.

This clonotype was counted many times. This chain connects TRBV28 to TRBJ1-5; D uncertain. Germline V CDR1 and CDR2: MDHEN, SYDVKM. V was clipped by 6 bases and J by 11 bases, with 11 bases between them. The CDR3 runs 11 residues. The CDR3 sequence: CASRGSLTQHF. The CDR3 DNA reads as TGTGCCAGCAGGGGCTCACTAACCCAGCATTTT.

In its sample, this clonotype was seen many times. This chain links TRBV28 with TRBJ1-2, with D perhaps matching TRBD1 (5 bases). Germline loops: CDR1 MDHEN, CDR2 SYDVKM. CDR3 length: 11 residues. V shed 9 bases and J shed 4 bases, with 9 bases lying between them. CDR3 residues: CASMQGYGYTF. The DNA of the CDR3 is TGTGCCAGTATGCAGGGCTATGGCTACACCTTC.

The rearrangement joins TRBV6-1 to TRBJ2-1; 12 bases agree with TRBD2. V lost 5 bases to trimming and J lost 8 bases; unmatched junction nucleotides: 7. Germline CDR1 is MNHNS and CDR2 is SASEGT. This CDR3 spans 15 amino acids. CDR3 coding DNA: TGTGCCAGCAGTCGAACTAGCGGGGGGATTTATGAGCAGTTCTTC. Residues: CASSRTSGGIYEQFF.